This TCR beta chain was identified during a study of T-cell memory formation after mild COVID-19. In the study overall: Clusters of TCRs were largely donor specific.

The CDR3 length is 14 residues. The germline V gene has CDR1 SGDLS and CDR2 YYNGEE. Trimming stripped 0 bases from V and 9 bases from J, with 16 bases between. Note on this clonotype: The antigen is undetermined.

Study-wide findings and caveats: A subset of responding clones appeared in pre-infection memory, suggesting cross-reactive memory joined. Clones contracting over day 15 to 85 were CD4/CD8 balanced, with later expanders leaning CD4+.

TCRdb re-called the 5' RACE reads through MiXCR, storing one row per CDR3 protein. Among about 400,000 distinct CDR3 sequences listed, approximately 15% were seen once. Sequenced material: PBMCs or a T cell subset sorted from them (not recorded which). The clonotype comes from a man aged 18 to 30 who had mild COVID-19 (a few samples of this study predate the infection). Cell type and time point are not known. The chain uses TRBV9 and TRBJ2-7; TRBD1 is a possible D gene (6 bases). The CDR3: CASSVDLQGRGQYF. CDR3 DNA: TGTGCCAGCAGCGTAGATTTACAGGGAAGGGGGCAGTACTTC.